What follows are 17 T cell receptor beta chains derived from one specimen sequenced in a study of T cells after yellow fever vaccination. TCRdb recomputed calls from the 5' RACE reads with MiXCR, one row per CDR3 protein. The repertoire holds about 210,000 distinct CDR3 sequences, approximately 3.3% seen once, with about 3.3% in the top ten. This specimen was CD4+ T cells sorted from PBMCs, taken 10 days after the yellow fever booster vaccination. Receptors were obtained from a man between 18 and 35 years old who received the YFV17D yellow fever vaccine.

This clonotype was observed many times. This rearrangement joins TRBV7-9 to TRBJ1-5; no clear D gene. V was clipped by 1 base and J by 3 bases, with 7 bases between them. CDR3 length: 14 amino acids. Germline CDR1 is SEHNR and CDR2 is FQNEAQ (reference sequence). The CDR3 region has the DNA TGTGCCAGCAGCTTAGGGCAGAACAATCAGCCCCAGCATTTT. Translation: CASSLGQNNQPQHF.

This clonotype was seen a handful of times. This chain uses TRBV7-9 with TRBJ1-5; perhaps TRBD1 as D (6 bases). The CDR3 is 15 amino acids. Trimming stripped 5 bases from V and 4 bases from J, with 15 bases between. Germline-derived CDR1 and CDR2 are SEHNR and FQNEAQ (reference sequence). This CDR3 is CASSQQGWGNQPQHF. For the CDR3, the DNA is TGTGCCAGCAGCCAACAGGGCTGGGGAAATCAGCCCCAGCATTTT.

This clonotype was seen repeatedly, ten times or more. The chain uses TRBV5-1 and TRBJ1-2; no clear D gene. The germline gives CDR1 SGHRS, CDR2 YFSETQ. The CDR3 extends over 13 amino acids. Trimming removed 0 bases at V and 6 bases at J, with 9 bases between. CDR3 in amino acids: CASSLGAENGYTF. CDR3 coding DNA: TGCGCCAGCAGCTTGGGGGCAGAGAATGGCTACACCTTC.

The V call is TRBV7-2, the J call TRBJ2-1; 7 bases align to TRBD1. The CDR3 totals 14 residues. After removal of 2 bases from V and 6 bases from J, the junction contained 4 bases not matched to a gene. Germline V gives CDR1 SGHTA, CDR2 FQGNSA. CDR3 in DNA: TGTGCCAGCAGCTTACGAACAGGGGTCAATGAGCAGTTCTTC. Amino acids: CASSLRTGVNEQFF.

This clonotype turned up a few times. The chain uses TRBV20-1 and TRBJ2-2; D might be TRBD1 (5 bases). Germline CDR1 and CDR2: DFQATT and SNEGSKA (reference sequence). V lost 7 bases, J lost 3 bases, and 18 bases lay in between. The CDR3 is 15 amino acids. CDR3 amino acids: CSVSSRGLDTGELFF. CDR3 coding DNA: TGCAGTGTCTCGTCAAGGGGTTTAGACACCGGGGAGCTGTTTTTT.

Many counts were recorded for this clonotype. The chain has TRBV9 and TRBJ1-2, with 7 positions matching TRBD1. V lost 3 bases, J lost 3 bases, and 2 bases stayed unmatched. This CDR3 is built from 13 residues. The germline CDR1 and CDR2 sequences are SGDLS and YYNGEE. CDR3 bases: TGTGCCAGCAGCGCCGGACAGGACTATGGCTACACCTTC. Translated: CASSAGQDYGYTF.

This clonotype was seen ten or more times. The chain has TRBV20-1 and TRBJ2-1, with 10 bases matching TRBD2. The CDR3 spans 15 residues. The trim removed 3 bases at V and 7 bases at J, leaving 9 bases unmatched. Germline CDR1 reads DFQATT; CDR2 reads SNEGSKA (reference sequence). This CDR3 is CSARLLAGVKNEQFF. In nucleotides, the CDR3 is TGCAGTGCTAGGTTGCTAGCGGGGGTCAAAAATGAGCAGTTCTTC.

There are a few counts of this clonotype. The genes are TRBV25-1 and TRBJ1-1; tentatively, D is TRBD1 (6 bases). This CDR3 contains 14 residues. The V and J ends lost 4 bases and 10 bases respectively, with 19 bases between them. The germline V gene has CDR1 MGHDK and CDR2 SYGVNS. CDR3 DNA: TGTGCCAGCAGTGCCCCGTCGAGGGGGGGGGGAGCTTTCTTT. The encoded protein is CASSAPSRGGGAFF.

This clonotype was recorded at least ten times. The J gene is TRBJ2-5, the V gene TRBV4-1; D is unclear. CDR3 length: 15 residues. Germline-derived CDR1 and CDR2 are MGHRA and YSYEKL. Deletions cut 4 bases from V and 5 bases from J, with 17 bases between. The CDR3 spells CASSPFGSREETQYF. The CDR3 nucleotides are TGCGCCAGCAGCCCCTTCGGTAGCCGCGAGGAGACCCAGTACTTC.

This clonotype was seen repeatedly, ten times or more. The CDR3 reads CASSLDRGSNEQFF. CDR3 bases: TGCGCCAGCAGCTTGGACAGGGGGTCCAATGAGCAGTTCTTC. The rearrangement uses TRBV5-1 and TRBJ2-1; the match to TRBD1 covers 8 bases. Trimming cost V 0 bases and J 6 bases; bases outside gene matches: 2. Per germline, CDR1 SGHRS and CDR2 YFSETQ. The CDR3 has 14 amino acids.

In DNA, the CDR3 is TGCAGTATAACACAGACCAGGTCATGGCAGTTCTTC. Residues: CSITQTRSWQFF. The chain combines TRBV20-1 with TRBJ2-1; no definite D call. Trimming pared 8 bases from V and 12 bases from J, leaving 20 bases between. Germline CDR1 and CDR2: DFQATT and SNEGSKA (reference sequence). The CDR3 consists of 12 residues.

This clonotype was recorded many times. The chain combines TRBV20-1 with TRBJ1-2; D is unclear. V shed 0 bases and J shed 3 bases, with 8 bases lying between them. CDR3 length equals 13 residues. Per germline, CDR1 DFQATT and CDR2 SNEGSKA (reference sequence). The CDR3 DNA reads as TGCAGTGCTAGAGATGAATGGGACTATGGCTACACCTTC. Translation gives CSARDEWDYGYTF.

This clonotype was picked up many times. The J gene is TRBJ2-5, the V gene TRBV20-1; TRBD1 or TRBD2 may be the D gene (7 bases each). V was shortened by 5 bases and J by 5 bases, with 15 bases between the two germline ends. The length of the CDR3 is 13 residues. Germline CDR1 is DFQATT and CDR2 is SNEGSKA (reference sequence). The CDR3 sequence: CSARTRGGETQYF. The CDR3 DNA reads TGCAGTGCTCGGACCAGGGGGGGGGAGACCCAGTACTTC.

This clonotype was seen many times. The chain couples TRBV5-1 to TRBJ2-2, with 9 bases identical to TRBD1. The CDR3 is 15 residues long. Trimming took 3 bases from V and 3 from J; bases not matched to a gene: 3. Germline V gene sequence: CDR1 SGHRS, CDR2 YFSETQ. CDR3 sequence reads: CASSWDRAYTGELFF. CDR3 DNA: TGCGCCAGCAGCTGGGACAGGGCATACACCGGGGAGCTGTTTTTT.

This clonotype was counted at least ten times. This chain uses TRBV6-4 with TRBJ2-7; D may be TRBD2 (6 bases). CDR1 is MRHNA, CDR2 SNTAGT, per germline. The CDR3 length is 13 residues. V was pared by 6 bases and J by 2 bases, with 11 bases between. The CDR3 nucleotides are TGTGCCAGCAGGGAAACTAGCACCTACGAGCAGTACGTC. Translated: CASRETSTYEQYV.

The chain links TRBV3-1 to TRBJ1-1; D gene ambiguous. Germline V lookup: CDR1 LGHDT, CDR2 YNNKEL (reference sequence). Trimming removed 3 bases from V and 9 bases from J, with 14 bases in between. This CDR3 spans 13 amino acids. CDR3 amino acids: CASSQGIDTQAFF. Here the CDR3 DNA reads TGTGCCAGCAGCCAGGGGATTGACACCCAAGCTTTCTTT.

This chain uses TRBV5-1 with TRBJ1-1; unclear D gene. The CDR3 is made up of 13 amino acids. The germline gives CDR1 SGHRS, CDR2 YFSETQ. Trimming stripped 5 bases from V and 4 bases from J, with 12 bases between. The CDR3 region has the DNA TGCGCCAGCAGTCCGGACGGAAGCACTGAAGCTTTCTTT. Translated: CASSPDGSTEAFF.